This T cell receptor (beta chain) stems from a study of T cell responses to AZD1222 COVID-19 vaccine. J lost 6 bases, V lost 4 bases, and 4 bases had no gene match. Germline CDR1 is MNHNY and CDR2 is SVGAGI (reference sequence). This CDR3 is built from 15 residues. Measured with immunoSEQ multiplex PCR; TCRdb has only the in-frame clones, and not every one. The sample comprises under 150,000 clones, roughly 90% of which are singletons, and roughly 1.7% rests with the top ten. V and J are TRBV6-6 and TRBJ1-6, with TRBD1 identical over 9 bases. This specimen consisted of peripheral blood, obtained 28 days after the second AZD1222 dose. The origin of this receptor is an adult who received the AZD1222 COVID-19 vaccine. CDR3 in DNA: TGTGCCAGCAGTTTAGGACAGGGGAGTAATTCACCCCTCCACTTT. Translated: CASSLGQGSNSPLHF.